This T cell receptor beta chain was identified during a study of blood T cell repertoires in COVID-19. The data were produced by immunoSEQ multiplex PCR, yet TCRdb's version contains in-frame clones alone and is incomplete. Among about 150,000 clones listed, 80% to 90% were seen once. The germline V gene has CDR1 LNHDA and CDR2 SQIVND (reference sequence). The V gene lost 3 bases and the J gene lost 0 bases, with 15 bases spanning the gap. The CDR3 is 17 residues long. The sequencing sample was made of PBMCs or T cells enriched from blood (not recorded which). The TCR comes from a man aged 50 or older who had recovered from COVID-19. The chain recombines TRBV19 with TRBJ1-3, with D possibly being TRBD1 (6 bases). CDR3 coding DNA: TGTGCCAGTAGTATCCGCATGACAGGCGCCTCTGGAAACACCATATATTTT. Translation gives CASSIRMTGASGNTIYF. Based on the CDR3 plus reference TRBV19 and TRBJ1-3, the full variable domain is DGGITQSPKYLFRKEGQNVTLSCEQNLNHDAMYWYRQDPGQGLRLIYYSQIVNDFQKGDIAEGYSVSREKKESFPLTVTSAQKNPTAFYLCASSIRMTGASGNTIYFGEGSWLTVV.